This T cell receptor beta chain was documented in a study of patients and donors after allogeneic stem cell transplantation. TCRdb passed the RT-PCR reads through MiXCR, listing each CDR3 protein once. The data show hundreds of thousands of distinct CDR3 sequences, under 20% seen once. This clonotype was sampled from a human donor who was either an allogeneic HSCT recipient or a stem cell or donor lymphocyte infusion donor (not recorded which). It is not recorded whose cells these are; they may come from a transplant donor. Sequencing was carried out using blood, either unsorted or a sorted T cell fraction (not recorded which).

The CDR3 spells CASSVGQTQETQYF. The CDR3 DNA is TGTGCCAGCAGTGTTGGACAGACCCAAGAGACCCAGTACTTC. The chain links TRBV12-3 or TRBV12-4 to TRBJ2-5; D might be TRBD1 (6 bases). V gave up 5 bases and J gave up 1 base, with 11 bases separating them. The CDR3 is 14 residues long.